This T cell receptor beta chain was obtained from a study of cytomegalovirus exposure and HLA in healthy donors. At the level of the study: A data release that came early held tens of millions of unique TCRs from HLA-typed donors.

The length of the CDR3 is 14 residues. CDR1 is LGHNA and CDR2 is YSLEER in the germline V gene. The V end lost 3 bases, the J end lost 8 bases, and 17 bases lay between the germline ends. The PCR employed 60 Vbeta primers together with 13 Jbeta primers. TCRdb's copy holds only in-frame clones and misses some; the assay was immunoSEQ multiplex PCR. The sample has some 96,000 clones, under 85% seen once. Study-wide results and caveats: The later analysis indicated that the majority of CMV-associated TCR beta chains appeared HLA-restricted.

As to this clone: Its antigen is unknown.

The chain employs TRBV4-3 and TRBJ2-7; D perhaps matches TRBD1 (7 bases). This clonotype was sampled from a man aged 40-55 years in good health and CMV-seronegative. The source material was PBMCs. The CDR3 region is CASSQGQRVPQQYF. CDR3 in DNA: TGCGCCAGCAGCCAGGGACAGCGGGTGCCCCAGCAGTACTTC.